The clone carrying this TCR beta chain was seen ten or more times. Its antigen is currently unknown. The TCR beta libraries were generated through quantitative 5'-RACE incorporating molecular barcodes. TCRdb re-called the 5' RACE reads through MiXCR, storing one row per CDR3 protein. The data contain 340,000 or so distinct CDR3 sequences, approximately 14% of them singletons. The data derive from a study of CD8 T cells in ankylosing spondylitis. Study-wide results and limits: There were earlier reports of some motif variants in reactive arthritis synovial fluid and blood. Matched ankylosing spondylitis synovial fluid reportedly showed significant enrichment of disease-linked clones. CD8+ disease-linked clones were present at relatively low frequencies in blood.

This TCR was recovered from a male donor with ankylosing spondylitis or in good health (not recorded which). Sequenced sample: blood, either unsorted or a sorted T cell fraction (not recorded which).

The CDR3 protein is CATSRVYRDSSTDTQYF. The CDR3 DNA sequence: TGTGCCACCAGCAGAGTCTACCGGGACAGTAGCACAGATACGCAGTATTTT. V usage is TRBV15 and J usage is TRBJ2-3; 7 nucleotides agree with TRBD1. The trim removed 1 base at V and 0 bases at J, leaving 7 bases unmatched. The CDR3 length is 17 residues. The V gene's germline CDR1 is LNHNV and CDR2 YYDKDF (reference sequence).